This T cell receptor beta chain derives from a study of OX40 agonist ivuxolimab in advanced cancers. On the study more broadly: Across the patients, intravenous ivuxolimab was delivered every 2 weeks at 0.01 to 10 mg/kg. The dose-escalation group included hepatocellular carcinoma, melanoma, renal cell carcinoma and head and neck cancer. Patients were roughly 87% male with ages roughly 20 to 80, mean approximately 62. Points from the study as a whole: Normalized T-cell clonal expansion was also low in some nonresponders.

V was cut by 1 base and J by 2 bases, with 14 bases left in between. The CDR3 extends over 16 amino acids. Germline lookup yields CDR1 SGHTA and CDR2 FQGNSA. Clones were read by immunoSEQ multiplex PCR, and TCRdb kept only the in-frame ones, dropping some. This table has about 32,000 clones, 80% to 90% appearing once. As for this clone: No antigen is known for it.

The sequenced sample was CD4+ or CD8+ T cells sorted from blood, obtained in a trial of the OX40 agonist ivuxolimab. This TCR derives from an adult with an advanced solid tumor such as melanoma, head and neck, liver or kidney cancer. The V gene is TRBV7-2, the J gene TRBJ2-5; D may correspond to TRBD1 or TRBD2 (5 bases each). CDR3 DNA: TGTGCCAGCAGCTTAGGATGGGGACCCAAACAAGAGACCCAGTACTTC. Translating gives CASSLGWGPKQETQYF.